What follows are 30 T cell receptor beta chains derived from one specimen sequenced in a study of shared clonotypes between healthy human individuals. Only in-frame clones appear in the TCRdb table, and some are missing; sequencing was by immunoSEQ multiplex PCR. The sample lists about 2 million clones; roughly 96% were seen once. The specimen sequenced was naive CD4+ T cells sorted from blood. The subset is: CD45RA+ positively selected. These TCRs come from a man aged 18 to 29 in good health.

A word on this clone: Different DNA sequences within this sample yield the same CDR3. The rearrangement joins TRBV6-5 to TRBJ2-3, with D possibly being TRBD2 (5 bases). Trimming pared 5 bases from V and 5 bases from J, leaving 8 bases between. This CDR3 comprises 12 residues. The germline gives CDR1 MNHEY, CDR2 SVGAGI. CDR3 residues: CASSREGDTQYF. CDR3 sequence (DNA): TGTGCCAGCAGTCGCGAGGGAGATACGCAGTATTTT.

Concerning this clone: The same CDR3 arises from other DNA sequences in this sample as well. The rearrangement uses TRBV5-1 and TRBJ1-2; D is unclear. This CDR3 region has 13 residues. Germline-derived CDR1 and CDR2 are SGHRS and YFSETQ. Trimming pared 0 bases from V and 2 bases from J, leaving 5 bases between. Written as DNA, the CDR3 is TGCGCCAGCAGCTTGGGTCAGAACTATGGCTACACCTTC. This encodes CASSLGQNYGYTF.

The gene calls are TRBV9 and TRBJ1-4, with a possible D match to TRBD1 (6 bases). Germline V lookup: CDR1 SGDLS, CDR2 YYNGEE. The CDR3 is 15 residues long. Trimming shortened V by 0 bases and J by 6 bases, and 12 bases separated the two germline ends. CDR3 DNA: TGTGCCAGCAGCGTAGAACAGGGAGGGGATGAAAAACTGTTTTTT. Translation: CASSVEQGGDEKLFF.

This clone occurred once. This chain uses TRBV5-1 with TRBJ2-7; 9 positions agree with TRBD1. Germline lookup yields CDR1 SGHRS and CDR2 YFSETQ. V was clipped by 4 bases and J by 1 base; unmatched bases: 9. This CDR3 has 16 amino acids. In DNA, the CDR3 is TGCGCCAGCAGCAAAGCCTCCGGGACAGGGTCCTACGAGCAGTACTTC. This sequence encodes CASSKASGTGSYEQYF.

The chain employs TRBV5-4 and TRBJ2-6; no clear D. V was pared by 7 bases and J by 0 bases, with 5 bases between. Germline CDR1 is SGHNT and CDR2 is YYREEE (reference sequence). The CDR3 runs to 13 residues. For the CDR3, the DNA is TGTGCCAGCCGCAGCTCTGGGGCCAACGTCCTGACTTTC. It specifies CASRSSGANVLTF.

The J gene is TRBJ2-7, the V gene TRBV6-5, with D perhaps TRBD1 (6 bases). Germline V gene sequence: CDR1 MNHEY, CDR2 SVGAGI. V was clipped by 6 bases and J by 0 bases, with 12 bases between them. The CDR3 sequence is 14 residues long. The CDR3 here is CASRLTGPSYEQYF. In DNA form, the CDR3 reads TGTGCCAGCAGATTGACAGGACCCTCCTACGAGCAGTACTTC.

Comments on this clone: This sample also contains other DNA sequences that code for the same CDR3. This chain uses TRBV5-1 with TRBJ1-6; 11 positions agree with TRBD1. The CDR3 is made up of 15 amino acids. V shed 0 bases, J shed 10 bases, and the junction held 3 bases outside the gene matches. The germline V gene has CDR1 SGHRS and CDR2 YFSETQ. The CDR3 DNA is TGCGCCAGCAGCTTGGAAGGGACAGGGGGATCACCCCTCCACTTT. Its protein product is CASSLEGTGGSPLHF.

The rearrangement joins TRBV6-1 to TRBJ2-5; 9 bases map to TRBD2. Germline assignment: CDR1 MNHNS and CDR2 SASEGT. Germline trimming cut 6 bases from V and 1 base from J; bases unmatched to any gene: 6. The CDR3 length is 15 residues. The CDR3 sequence is CASSRPGLAQETQYF. The DNA of the CDR3 is TGTGCCAGCAGCAGACCGGGACTAGCCCAAGAGACCCAGTACTTC.

The CDR3 sequence is CAISEGDYRAYIMSDNSPLHF. Written as DNA, the CDR3 is TGTGCCATCAGTGAGGGGGACTACAGGGCGTACATAATGTCGGATAATTCACCCCTCCACTTT. The V and J genes are TRBV10-3 and TRBJ1-6, with D tentatively TRBD1 (6 bases). Trimming pared 2 bases from V and 5 bases from J, leaving 28 bases between. Germline loops: CDR1 ENHRY, CDR2 SYGVKD. This CDR3 has 21 amino acids.

This sequence joins TRBV19 and TRBJ1-5, with 7 bases identical to TRBD1. CDR1 and CDR2 from the germline V gene are LNHDA and SQIVND (reference sequence). The CDR3 runs to 16 residues. After removal of 5 bases from V and 0 bases from J, the junction contained 7 bases not matched to a gene. Written as DNA, the CDR3 is TGTGCCAGTAGTGCCTTCGGGACAGTTAGCAATCAGCCCCAGCATTTT. Translation gives CASSAFGTVSNQPQHF.

The chain recombines TRBV29-1 with TRBJ2-5; D perhaps matches TRBD1 (6 bases). CDR1 is SQVTM and CDR2 is ANQGSEA in the germline V gene. Trimming shortened V by 8 bases and J by 4 bases, and 14 bases separated the two germline ends. The CDR3 length is 12 residues. The CDR3: CSFRKGVETQYF. CDR3 coding DNA: TGCAGCTTTAGGAAGGGGGTAGAGACCCAGTACTTC.

The genes are TRBV6-6 and TRBJ2-1, with 8 bases matching TRBD2. The CDR3 extends over 14 amino acids. Germline-derived CDR1 and CDR2 are MNHNY and SVGAGI (reference sequence). V lost 2 bases, J lost 8 bases, and 5 bases stayed unmatched. DNA for the CDR3: TGTGCCAGCAGTTACCGAGCGGGAGTCGATGAGCAGTTCTTC. Its translation: CASSYRAGVDEQFF.

Notes on this clone: This may be a read error: a much more frequent sequence differs by one nucleotide. Within the sample, other DNA sequences also encode this same CDR3. The chain combines TRBV7-9 with TRBJ2-5; D unresolved. The CDR3 extends over 11 amino acids. Germline CDR1 reads SEHNR; CDR2 reads FQNEAQ (reference sequence). V was pared by 4 bases and J by 2 bases, with 2 bases between. CDR3 bases: TGTGCCAGCAGCTCTCAAGAGACCCAGTACTTC. It translates to CASSSQETQYF.

The J gene is TRBJ2-2, the V gene TRBV6-5; maybe TRBD2 (6 bases). The CDR3 runs to 15 residues. Germline V lookup: CDR1 MNHEY, CDR2 SVGAGI. V lost 5 bases, J lost 4 bases, and 14 bases lay in between. The CDR3 region is CASSPGELSTGELFF. Written as DNA, the CDR3 is TGTGCCAGCAGTCCGGGGGAGTTGAGCACCGGGGAGCTGTTTTTT.

This clone is a singleton in its sample. This chain links TRBV7-3 with TRBJ2-3; possible D gene TRBD2, 6 bases. CDR1 is SGHTA and CDR2 is FQGTGA in the germline V gene. V was cut by 2 bases and J by 2 bases, with 14 bases left in between. This CDR3 is 16 amino acids long. The CDR3 DNA is TGTGCCAGCAGCTTAGGCTTGGCGGGGCACACAGATACGCAGTATTTT. This translates into CASSLGLAGHTDTQYF.

The chain is built from TRBV6-5 and TRBJ2-3; TRBD1 matches 7 bases. After removal of 5 bases from V and 2 bases from J, the junction contained 7 bases not matched to a gene. The germline gives CDR1 MNHEY, CDR2 SVGAGI. The CDR3 runs 15 residues. In DNA form, the CDR3 reads TGTGCCAGCAGTCCAAAACAGGGGCCCACAGATACGCAGTATTTT. Its translation is CASSPKQGPTDTQYF.

The chain joins TRBV30 to TRBJ2-1; D might be TRBD1 or TRBD2, each matching 6 bases. V lost 2 bases to trimming and J lost 0 bases, with 14 bases between them. CDR1 is GTSNPN, CDR2 SVGIG, per germline (reference sequence). This CDR3 contains 16 residues. DNA for the CDR3: TGTGCCTGGAGTCCGGGACTGGACAGCTCCTACAATGAGCAGTTCTTC. This codes for CAWSPGLDSSYNEQFF.

About this clone: This same CDR3 is encoded by further DNA sequences in the sample. This rearrangement joins TRBV5-4 to TRBJ2-5; possible D gene TRBD2, 5 bases. V lost 2 bases, J lost 4 bases, and 6 bases lay in between. The CDR3 sequence is 12 residues long. Looked up from germline, CDR1 is SGHNT and CDR2 is YYREEE (reference sequence). As DNA, the CDR3 is TGTGCCAGCAGCTTCCGGGGAGAGACCCAGTACTTC. It translates to CASSFRGETQYF.

The chain employs TRBV5-1 and TRBJ2-3, with 11 nucleotides matching TRBD2. With V trimmed by 0 bases and J by 4 bases, 4 bases remained unmatched. CDR3 size: 16 residues. CDR1 is SGHRS, CDR2 YFSETQ, per germline. The chain's CDR3 is CASSLVAGGLADTQYF. In DNA, the CDR3 is TGCGCCAGCAGCTTGGTAGCGGGGGGGCTGGCAGATACGCAGTATTTT.

The chain is built from TRBV5-1 and TRBJ2-5, with 7 bases aligning to TRBD1. This CDR3 region has 16 residues. CDR1 and CDR2 (germline): SGHRS, YFSETQ. V dropped 3 bases and J dropped 1; count of bases not matched to a gene: 9. CDR3 residues: CASSSSPTGSQETQYF. The DNA for the CDR3 is TGCGCCAGCAGCTCAAGCCCGACAGGGTCCCAAGAGACCCAGTACTTC. Using reference TRBV5-1 and TRBJ2-5 for the parts outside the CDR3, the full variable domain is KAGVTQTPRYLIKTRGQQVTLSCSPISGHRSVSWYQQTPGQGLQFLFEYFSETQRNKGNFPGRFSGRQFSNSRSEMNVSTLELGDSALYLCASSSSPTGSQETQYFGPGTRLLVL.

The chain combines TRBV15 with TRBJ2-3; TRBD1 aligns across 9 bases. Trimming removed 5 bases from V and 2 bases from J; junction bases left unmatched: 8. Germline CDR1 LNHNV, CDR2 YYDKDF (reference sequence). There are 16 residues in the CDR3. This chain's CDR3 is CATSRRDRAPTDTQYF. The CDR3 DNA follows: TGTGCCACCAGCCGTCGGGACAGGGCTCCCACAGATACGCAGTATTTT. Combining the CDR3 with reference TRBV15 and TRBJ2-3 gives the whole variable domain DAMVIQNPRYQVTQFGKPVTLSCSQTLNHNVMYWYQQKSSQAPKLLFHYYDKDFNNEADTPDNFQSRRPNTSFCFLDIRSPGLGDTAMYLCATSRRDRAPTDTQYFGPGTRLTVL.

The chain carries TRBV9 and TRBJ2-2, with a possible D match to TRBD2 (5 bases). V was trimmed by 4 bases and J by 3 bases, leaving 22 bases between them. The CDR3 has 18 amino acids. The V gene's germline CDR1 is SGDLS and CDR2 YYNGEE. The CDR3: CASSPLSGRGWDTGELFF. The CDR3, as DNA: TGTGCCAGCAGCCCCCTTAGTGGGAGAGGGTGGGACACCGGGGAGCTGTTTTTT. The variable domain in full, completed from reference TRBV9 and TRBJ2-2, reads DSGVTQTPKHLITATGQRVTLRCSPRSGDLSVYWYQQSLDQGLQFLIQYYNGEERAKGNILERFSAQQFPDLHSELNLSSLELGDSALYFCASSPLSGRGWDTGELFFGEGSRLTVL.

This chain connects TRBV6-5 to TRBJ2-7; D is possibly TRBD1 (6 bases). CDR3 length equals 16 residues. CDR1 is MNHEY, CDR2 SVGAGI, per germline. V gave up 0 bases and J gave up 2 bases, with 14 bases separating them. The CDR3 loop reads CASSYSTTGPAYEQYF. The CDR3 DNA is TGTGCCAGCAGTTACTCTACGACAGGTCCGGCCTACGAGCAGTACTTC.

On this clone: The same CDR3 also results from other DNA sequences found in this sample. This CDR3 is CASSQLQGNYGYTF. The CDR3 DNA reads as TGCGCCAGCAGCCAACTTCAGGGGAACTATGGCTACACCTTC. This rearrangement joins TRBV4-1 to TRBJ1-2, with D perhaps TRBD1 (6 bases). Trimming shortened V by 2 bases and J by 2 bases, and 9 bases separated the two germline ends. The CDR3 covers 14 residues. Germline loops: CDR1 MGHRA, CDR2 YSYEKL.

The rearrangement uses TRBV14 and TRBJ2-1; TRBD1 is a possible D gene (6 bases). The CDR3 has 15 residues. Trimming removed 4 bases from V and 7 bases from J, with 17 bases in between. In germline, CDR1 is SGHDN, CDR2 FVKESK. CDR3 region: CASSRWPGDWNEQFF. The CDR3 DNA follows: TGTGCCAGCAGCCGGTGGCCAGGGGATTGGAATGAGCAGTTCTTC.

This chain links TRBV7-6 with TRBJ1-1, with D hard to call. The CDR3 covers 15 residues. V lost 1 base and J lost 6, with 15 bases in between. Per germline, CDR1 SGHVS and CDR2 FNYEAQ. The CDR3 loop is CASSLVSSGNPEAFF. The CDR3 nucleotides read TGTGCCAGCAGCTTAGTTTCGTCGGGAAACCCTGAAGCTTTCTTT.

V gene TRBV7-8 combines with J gene TRBJ2-1; D call uncertain. Germline V gene data show CDR1 as SGHVS and CDR2 as FQNEAQ. The CDR3 is made up of 12 amino acids. Trimming took 8 bases from V and 7 from J, leaving 12 bases between them. CDR3 protein: CASRWSNNEQFF. The CDR3 nucleotides read TGTGCCAGCCGCTGGTCGAATAATGAGCAGTTCTTC.

The V and J genes are TRBV11-2 and TRBJ2-7; D call uncertain. The CDR3 totals 15 residues. CDR1 is SGHAT, CDR2 FQNNGV, per germline. V lost 1 base and J 4 bases, leaving 14 bases between the germline ends. CDR3 residues: CASSLAPGPSYEQYF. CDR3 DNA sequence: TGTGCCAGCAGCTTAGCTCCGGGTCCCTCTTACGAGCAGTACTTC.

This chain uses TRBV5-1 with TRBJ1-1; TRBD1 aligns across 10 bases. With V trimmed by 6 bases and J by 4 bases, 9 bases remained unmatched. CDR1 is SGHRS and CDR2 is YFSETQ in the germline V gene. This CDR3 is built from 15 residues. The CDR3 loop is CASTPWTGGVTEAFF. The CDR3 DNA reads TGCGCCAGCACCCCTTGGACAGGGGGTGTCACTGAAGCTTTCTTT.

V gene TRBV5-4 combines with J gene TRBJ1-6; D gene ambiguous. Between the trimmed V and J ends, which lost 0 bases and 0 bases, there was a span of 7 bases. Germline loops: CDR1 SGHNT, CDR2 YYREEE (reference sequence). The CDR3 covers 16 residues. The CDR3 loop is CASSLGPSSYNSPLHF. Here the CDR3 DNA reads TGTGCCAGCAGCTTGGGGCCTAGCTCCTATAATTCACCCCTCCACTTT.